The source of this T cell receptor beta chain is a study of T-cell reconstitution after alpha-beta-depleted transplantation in children (TCRdb year 2016). Broadly, across the study: T-cell immune reconstitution after TCRalphabeta/CD19-depleted allogeneic hematopoietic cell transplantation in children was quantitatively tracked in the study by means of TCR repertoire profiling.

Many counts were recorded for this clonotype. The antigen it recognizes is unknown. Nothing much larger sits one base from this clone, and base qualities are not available. CDR3 length: 17 amino acids, cysteine to phenylalanine. The sequence is cut down to CDR3 DNA, 51 bases in frame from base 1. Germline trimming: 0 bases from V, 2 bases from J; junction bases outside gene matches: 3. For CDR1 and CDR2, the germline V gene (reference sequence) lists LNHNV and YYDKDF. Receptors were amplified or captured by PCR. The listed sequencing device is Illumina HiSeq 2500. To normalize quantification of the TCRbeta repertoire, the TCR libraries were built with molecular barcoding that relied on unique molecular identifiers. TCRdb redid the processing of the public reads, applying fastp at Q25 and MiXCR, and retained in-frame beta chains. Rows with one shared CDR3 protein collapse into an entry with the most common genes and DNA. Recorded for this sample are under 450,000 distinct CDR3 sequences; roughly 15% of them occurred a single time. The biggest ten clones account for about 3.9% of the sample.

Source: PBMCs, taken from the stem cell graft. The clonotype originates from a human donor who donated a stem cell graft to a child with Fanconi anemia. The sequence joins TRBV15 to TRBJ2-3; TRBD2 matches 12 bases in the middle. In nucleotide form, the sequence is TGTGCCACCAGCAGAGAGACTAGCGGGGGCCCCACAGATACGCAGTATTTT. Translated, it gives CATSRETSGGPTDTQYF.